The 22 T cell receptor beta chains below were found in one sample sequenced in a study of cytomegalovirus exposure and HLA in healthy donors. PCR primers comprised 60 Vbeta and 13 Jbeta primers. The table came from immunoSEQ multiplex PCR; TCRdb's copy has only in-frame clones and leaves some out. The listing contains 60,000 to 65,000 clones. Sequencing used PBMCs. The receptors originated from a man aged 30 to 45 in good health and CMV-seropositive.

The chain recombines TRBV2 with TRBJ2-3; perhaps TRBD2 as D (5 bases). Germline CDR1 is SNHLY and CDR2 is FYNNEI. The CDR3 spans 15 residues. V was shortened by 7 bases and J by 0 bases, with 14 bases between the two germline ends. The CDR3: CASITSGASTDTQYF. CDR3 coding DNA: TGTGCCAGCATAACGAGCGGTGCTAGCACAGATACGCAGTATTTT.

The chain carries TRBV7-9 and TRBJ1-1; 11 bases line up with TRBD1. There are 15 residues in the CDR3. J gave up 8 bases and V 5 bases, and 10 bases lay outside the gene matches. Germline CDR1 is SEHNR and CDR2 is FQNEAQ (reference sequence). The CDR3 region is CASSTRTGQGVEAFF. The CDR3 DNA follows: TGTGCCAGCAGCACCAGAACGGGACAGGGGGTAGAAGCTTTCTTT.

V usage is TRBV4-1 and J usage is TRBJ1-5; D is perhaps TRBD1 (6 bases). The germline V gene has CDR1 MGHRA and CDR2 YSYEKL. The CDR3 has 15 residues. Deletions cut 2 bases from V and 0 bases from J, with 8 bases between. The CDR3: CASSQQGYSNQPQHF. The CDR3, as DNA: TGCGCCAGCAGCCAACAGGGGTATAGCAATCAGCCCCAGCATTTT.

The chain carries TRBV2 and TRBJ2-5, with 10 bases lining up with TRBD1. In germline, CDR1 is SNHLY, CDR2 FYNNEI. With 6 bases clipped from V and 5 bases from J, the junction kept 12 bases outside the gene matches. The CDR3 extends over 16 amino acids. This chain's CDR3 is CASRAGTGAGEETQYF. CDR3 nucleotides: TGTGCCAGCAGGGCGGGGACAGGGGCGGGCGAGGAGACCCAGTACTTC.

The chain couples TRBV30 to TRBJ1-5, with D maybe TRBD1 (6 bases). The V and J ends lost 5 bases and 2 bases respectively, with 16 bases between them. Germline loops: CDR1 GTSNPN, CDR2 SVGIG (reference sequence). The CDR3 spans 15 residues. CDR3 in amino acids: CAWARGDIGNQPQHF. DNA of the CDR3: TGTGCCTGGGCCCGGGGGGACATTGGCAATCAGCCCCAGCATTTT.

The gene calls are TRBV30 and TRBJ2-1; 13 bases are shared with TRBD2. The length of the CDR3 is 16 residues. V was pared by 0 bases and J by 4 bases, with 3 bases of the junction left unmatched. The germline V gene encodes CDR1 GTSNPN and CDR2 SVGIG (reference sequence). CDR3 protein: CAWSVLLAGGYNEQFF. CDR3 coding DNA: TGTGCCTGGAGTGTACTACTAGCGGGAGGGTACAATGAGCAGTTCTTC.

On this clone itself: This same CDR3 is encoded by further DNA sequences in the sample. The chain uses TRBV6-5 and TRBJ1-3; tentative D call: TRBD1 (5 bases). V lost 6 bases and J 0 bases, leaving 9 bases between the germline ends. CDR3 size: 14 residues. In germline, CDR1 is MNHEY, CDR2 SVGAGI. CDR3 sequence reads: CASRLDTSGNTIYF. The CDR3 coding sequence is TGTGCCAGCAGATTGGACACCTCTGGAAACACCATATATTTT.

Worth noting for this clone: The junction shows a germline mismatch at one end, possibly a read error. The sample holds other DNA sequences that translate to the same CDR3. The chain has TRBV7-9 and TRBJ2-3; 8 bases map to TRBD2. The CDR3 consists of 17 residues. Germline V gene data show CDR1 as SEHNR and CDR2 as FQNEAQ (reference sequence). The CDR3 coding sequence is TGTGCCAGCAGCTTAGTCGGGCTAGCGGGCTTCACAGATAAGCAGTATTTT. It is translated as CASSLVGLAGFTDKQYF.

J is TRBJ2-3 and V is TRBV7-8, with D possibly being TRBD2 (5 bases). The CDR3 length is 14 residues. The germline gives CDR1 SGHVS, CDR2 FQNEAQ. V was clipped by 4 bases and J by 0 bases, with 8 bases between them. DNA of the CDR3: TGTGCCAGCAGCTCGGGGTCTAGCACAGATACGCAGTATTTT. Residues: CASSSGSSTDTQYF.

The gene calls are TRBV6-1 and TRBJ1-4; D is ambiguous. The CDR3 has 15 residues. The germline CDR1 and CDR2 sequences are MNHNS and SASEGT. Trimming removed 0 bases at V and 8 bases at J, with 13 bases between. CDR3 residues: CASSEARTRGEKLFF. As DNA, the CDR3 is TGTGCCAGCAGTGAAGCGCGGACCCGAGGGGAAAAACTGTTTTTT.

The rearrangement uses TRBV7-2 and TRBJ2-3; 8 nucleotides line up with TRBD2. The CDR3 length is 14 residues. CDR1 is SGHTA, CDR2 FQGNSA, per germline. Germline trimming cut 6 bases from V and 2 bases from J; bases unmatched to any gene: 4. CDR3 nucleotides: TGTGCCAGCAGAGACGGGAGGGCCACAGATACGCAGTATTTT. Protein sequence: CASRDGRATDTQYF.

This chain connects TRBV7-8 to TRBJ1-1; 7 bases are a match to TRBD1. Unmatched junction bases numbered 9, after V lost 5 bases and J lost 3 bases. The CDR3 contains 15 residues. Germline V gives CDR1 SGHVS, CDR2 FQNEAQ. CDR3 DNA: TGTGCCAGCAGCCTTGACAGGGACCCTTACACTGAAGCTTTCTTT. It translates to CASSLDRDPYTEAFF.

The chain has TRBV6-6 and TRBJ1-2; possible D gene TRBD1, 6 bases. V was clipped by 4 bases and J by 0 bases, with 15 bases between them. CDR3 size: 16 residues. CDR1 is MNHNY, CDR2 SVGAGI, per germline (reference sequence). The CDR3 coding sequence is TGTGCCAGCAGTTCTAGGGACACGGCCGCTAACTATGGCTACACCTTC. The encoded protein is CASSSRDTAANYGYTF.

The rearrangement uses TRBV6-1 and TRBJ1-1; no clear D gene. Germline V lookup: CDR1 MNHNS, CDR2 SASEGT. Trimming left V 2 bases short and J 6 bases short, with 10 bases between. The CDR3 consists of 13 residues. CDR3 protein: CASSEWASAEAFF. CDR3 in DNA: TGTGCCAGCAGTGAATGGGCGTCCGCTGAAGCTTTCTTT.

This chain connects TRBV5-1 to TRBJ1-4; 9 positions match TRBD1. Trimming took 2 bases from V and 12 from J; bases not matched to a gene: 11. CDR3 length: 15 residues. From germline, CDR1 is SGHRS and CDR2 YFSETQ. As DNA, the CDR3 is TGCGCCAGCAGCTTTGGGACAGGGACCTTTAGGCAACTGTTTTTT. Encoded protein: CASSFGTGTFRQLFF.

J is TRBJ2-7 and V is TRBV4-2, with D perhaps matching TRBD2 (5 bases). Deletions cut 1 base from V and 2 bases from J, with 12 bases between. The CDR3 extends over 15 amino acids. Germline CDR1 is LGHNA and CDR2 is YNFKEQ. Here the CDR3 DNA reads TGTGCCAGCAGCCAAGCGACCGGGAATGCCTACGAGCAGTACTTC. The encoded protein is CASSQATGNAYEQYF.

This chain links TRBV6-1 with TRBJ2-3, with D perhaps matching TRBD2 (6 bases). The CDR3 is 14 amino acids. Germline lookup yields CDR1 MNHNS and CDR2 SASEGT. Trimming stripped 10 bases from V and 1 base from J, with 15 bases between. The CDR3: CATSQLAGTDTQYF. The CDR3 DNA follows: TGTGCCACCTCTCAACTAGCAGGCACAGATACGCAGTATTTT.

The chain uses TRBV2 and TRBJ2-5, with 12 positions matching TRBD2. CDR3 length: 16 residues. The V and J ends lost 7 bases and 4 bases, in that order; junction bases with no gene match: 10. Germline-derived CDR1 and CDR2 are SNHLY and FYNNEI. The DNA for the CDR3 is TGTGCCAGCACATTAACTAGCGGGGGGACCATAGAGACCCAGTACTTC. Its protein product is CASTLTSGGTIETQYF. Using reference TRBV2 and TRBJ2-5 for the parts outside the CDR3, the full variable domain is EPEVTQTPSHQVTQMGQEVILRCVPISNHLYFYWYRQILGQKVEFLVSFYNNEISEKSEIFDDQFSVERPDGSNFTLKIRSTKLEDSAMYFCASTLTSGGTIETQYFGPGTRLLVL.

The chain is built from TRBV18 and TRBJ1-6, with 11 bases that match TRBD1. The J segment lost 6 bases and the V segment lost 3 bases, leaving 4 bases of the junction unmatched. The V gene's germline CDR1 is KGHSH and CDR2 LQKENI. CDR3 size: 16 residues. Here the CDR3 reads CASSPPDRGLNSPLHF. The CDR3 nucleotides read TGTGCCAGCTCACCGCCGGACAGGGGGCTTAATTCACCCCTCCACTTT.

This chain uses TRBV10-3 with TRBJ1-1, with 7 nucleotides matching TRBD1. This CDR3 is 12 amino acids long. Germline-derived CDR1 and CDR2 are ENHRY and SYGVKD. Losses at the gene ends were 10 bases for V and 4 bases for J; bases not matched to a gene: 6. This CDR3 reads CATRQGTTEAFF. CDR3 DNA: TGTGCCACCAGACAGGGTACCACTGAAGCTTTCTTT.

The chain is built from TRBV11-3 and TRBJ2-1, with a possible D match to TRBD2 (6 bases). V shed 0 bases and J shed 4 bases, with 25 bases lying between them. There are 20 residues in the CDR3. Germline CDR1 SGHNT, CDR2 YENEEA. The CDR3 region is CASSLDLSSQRRAGYNEQFF. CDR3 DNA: TGTGCCAGCAGCTTAGATCTAAGTTCCCAGAGGCGGGCGGGGTACAATGAGCAGTTCTTC. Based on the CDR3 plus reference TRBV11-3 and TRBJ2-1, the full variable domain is EAGVVQSPRYKIIEKKQPVAFWCNPISGHNTLYWYLQNLGQGPELLIRYENEEAVDDSQLPKDRFSAERLKGVDSTLKIQPAELGDSAVYLCASSLDLSSQRRAGYNEQFFGPGTRLTVL.

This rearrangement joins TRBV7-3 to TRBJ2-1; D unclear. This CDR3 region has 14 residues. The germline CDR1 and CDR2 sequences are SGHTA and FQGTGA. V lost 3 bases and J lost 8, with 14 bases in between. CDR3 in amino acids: CASSFDIKRDEQFF. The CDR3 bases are TGTGCCAGCAGCTTCGATATCAAGAGAGATGAGCAGTTCTTC.